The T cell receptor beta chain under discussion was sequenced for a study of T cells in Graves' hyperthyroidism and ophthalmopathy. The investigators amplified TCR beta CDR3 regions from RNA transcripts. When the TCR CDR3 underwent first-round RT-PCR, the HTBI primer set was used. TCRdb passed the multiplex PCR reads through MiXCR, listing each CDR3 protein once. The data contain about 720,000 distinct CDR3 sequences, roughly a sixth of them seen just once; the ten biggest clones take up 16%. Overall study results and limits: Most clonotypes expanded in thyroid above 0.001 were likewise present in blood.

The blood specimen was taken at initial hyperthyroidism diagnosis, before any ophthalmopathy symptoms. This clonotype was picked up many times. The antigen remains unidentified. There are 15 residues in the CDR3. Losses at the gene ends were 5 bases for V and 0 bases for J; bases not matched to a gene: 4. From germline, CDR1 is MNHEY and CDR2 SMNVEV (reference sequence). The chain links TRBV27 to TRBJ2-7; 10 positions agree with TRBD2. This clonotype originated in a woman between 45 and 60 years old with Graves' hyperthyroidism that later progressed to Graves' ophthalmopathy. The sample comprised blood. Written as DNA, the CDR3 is TGTGCCAGCAGTCAACTAGCGGGGAACTCCTACGAGCAGTACTTC. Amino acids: CASSQLAGNSYEQYF.